The rows below give T cell receptor beta chains drawn from one sample of a study of T cells in Graves' hyperthyroidism and ophthalmopathy. TCRdb re-called the multiplex PCR reads with MiXCR, one entry per CDR3 protein. There are 350,000 to 400,000 distinct CDR3 sequences in the sample; just under 15% occur only once, and 30% to 35% lies in the top ten. The sample taken for sequencing was blood. These receptors were collected from a woman aged 30 to 39 with Graves' hyperthyroidism. The CDR3 runs from the conserved cysteine through the conserved F or W. The D gene is left open where the match is weak. Where a row states a size, it is once, few, many or the class of an expanded clone; other rows omit it.

V gene: TRBV12-5; D gene: -; clone size: many; J gene: TRBJ1-1; CDR3 DNA: TGTGCTAGTGGTGAGGGCCAGGAGATTAACACTGAAGCTTTCTTT; CDR3 protein: CASGEGQEINTEAFF
V gene: TRBV7-9; D gene: TRBD1; clone size: -; J gene: TRBJ1-4; CDR3 DNA: TGTGCCAGCAGCTTCCTCCGGGACAGGGATGAAAAACTGTTTTTT; CDR3 protein: CASSFLRDRDEKLFF
V gene: TRBV5-4; D gene: -; clone size: few; J gene: TRBJ2-4; CDR3 DNA: TGTGCCAGCAGCTCGATTGAGGGCAAAAACATTCAGTACTTC; CDR3 protein: CASSSIEGKNIQYF
V gene: TRBV7-2; D gene: TRBD1; clone size: few; J gene: TRBJ1-5; CDR3 DNA: TGTGCCAGCAGCGCCCCCGGGACAGGGGCCCTATATAGCAATCAGCCCCAGCATTTT; CDR3 protein: CASSAPGTGALYSNQPQHF
V gene: TRBV4-2; D gene: -; clone size: many; J gene: TRBJ2-7; CDR3 DNA: TGTGCCAGCAGCCAAGAACGCTCCTACGAGCAGTACTTC; CDR3 protein: CASSQERSYEQYF
V gene: TRBV10-3; D gene: -; clone size: few; J gene: TRBJ2-7; CDR3 DNA: TGTGCCATCAGATCAAAGAGGGCCTACGAGCAGTACTTC; CDR3 protein: CAIRSKRAYEQYF
V gene: TRBV29-1; D gene: TRBD1; clone size: few; J gene: TRBJ2-7; CDR3 DNA: TGCAGCGTTGAGACAGGGGACTCCTACGAGCAGTACTTC; CDR3 protein: CSVETGDSYEQYF
V gene: TRBV28; D gene: TRBD1; clone size: many; J gene: TRBJ2-7; CDR3 DNA: TGTGCCAGCACCATAGGACAGGTATCCTACGAGCAGTACTTC; CDR3 protein: CASTIGQVSYEQYF
V gene: TRBV6-1; D gene: TRBD1; clone size: -; J gene: TRBJ1-6; CDR3 DNA: TGTGCCAGCATACCGGGACAGGGGCAAAGGAGCTCCTATAATTCACCCCTCCACTTT; CDR3 protein: CASIPGQGQRSSYNSPLHF
V gene: TRBV30; D gene: -; clone size: many; J gene: TRBJ2-5; CDR3 DNA: TGTGCCTGGACGTCCAGGGGCCGGGAGACCCAGTACTTC; CDR3 protein: CAWTSRGRETQYF
V gene: TRBV19; D gene: TRBD1; clone size: few; J gene: TRBJ1-1; CDR3 DNA: TGTGCCAGTAGTATAACAGGGGGCGGCACTGAAGCTTTCTTT; CDR3 protein: CASSITGGGTEAFF
V gene: TRBV6-1; D gene: TRBD2; clone size: few; J gene: TRBJ2-1; CDR3 DNA: TGTGCCAGCAGTGAAGTCCGGCTAGCGGAGAGCTCCTACAATGAGCAGTTCTTC; CDR3 protein: CASSEVRLAESSYNEQFF
V gene: TRBV18; D gene: -; clone size: many; J gene: TRBJ2-7; CDR3 DNA: TGTGCCAGCTCACGGCTGAGCTCCTACGAGCAGTACTTC; CDR3 protein: CASSRLSSYEQYF
V gene: TRBV5-1; D gene: -; clone size: many; J gene: TRBJ1-1; CDR3 DNA: TGCGCCAGCAGCTTAGCAGGGATAGCAGGGACTGAAGCTTTCTTT; CDR3 protein: CASSLAGIAGTEAFF
V gene: TRBV27; D gene: -; clone size: many; J gene: TRBJ1-5; CDR3 DNA: TGTGCCAGCAGCCTAATCGGGTATAGCAATCAGCCCCAGCATTTT; CDR3 protein: CASSLIGYSNQPQHF
V gene: TRBV11-2; D gene: -; clone size: many; J gene: TRBJ1-1; CDR3 DNA: TGTGCCAGCAGCTTCCAGAATACTGAAGCTTTCTTT; CDR3 protein: CASSFQNTEAFF
V gene: TRBV3-1; D gene: TRBD2; clone size: many; J gene: TRBJ2-1; CDR3 DNA: TGTGCCAGCAGCCAAGGGACTAGCCCCAATGAGCAGTTCTTC; CDR3 protein: CASSQGTSPNEQFF
V gene: TRBV28; D gene: TRBD1; clone size: many; J gene: TRBJ2-5; CDR3 DNA: TGTGCCAGCAGTTTATGGGTGAGGACAGGGGGAGGAGAGACCCAGTACTTC; CDR3 protein: CASSLWVRTGGGETQYF
V gene: TRBV3-1; D gene: TRBD2; clone size: few; J gene: TRBJ2-1; CDR3 DNA: TGTGCCAGCAGCCAAGCAGCGGGGGGTTCCTACAATGAGCAGTTCTTC; CDR3 protein: CASSQAAGGSYNEQFF
V gene: TRBV11-3; D gene: -; clone size: many; J gene: TRBJ2-3; CDR3 DNA: TGTGCCAGCAGCTACAACCATGGAGATACGCAGTATTTT; CDR3 protein: CASSYNHGDTQYF
V gene: TRBV5-1; D gene: TRBD2; clone size: many; J gene: TRBJ2-4; CDR3 DNA: TGCGCCAGCAGCTTGGACCCAGCGGGGCCTAAAAACATTCAGTACTTC; CDR3 protein: CASSLDPAGPKNIQYF
V gene: TRBV4-1; D gene: -; clone size: many; J gene: TRBJ2-7; CDR3 DNA: TGCGCCAGCAGCCAAGGAGTGGGGGACCGCTCCTACGAGCAGTACTTC; CDR3 protein: CASSQGVGDRSYEQYF
V gene: TRBV18; D gene: -; clone size: many; J gene: TRBJ2-2; CDR3 DNA: TGTGCCAGCTCACCTGTTCCGAACACCGGGGAGCTGTTTTTT; CDR3 protein: CASSPVPNTGELFF
V gene: TRBV10-3; D gene: TRBD2; clone size: -; J gene: TRBJ2-3; CDR3 DNA: TGTGCCATCAAAACTAGCGGGAGTACAGATACGCAGTATTTT; CDR3 protein: CAIKTSGSTDTQYF
V gene: TRBV11-2; D gene: TRBD1; clone size: few; J gene: TRBJ2-6; CDR3 DNA: TGTGCCAGCAGCTTACCGACAGGGGAGGCGTCTGGGGCCAACGTCCTGACTTTC; CDR3 protein: CASSLPTGEASGANVLTF
V gene: TRBV5-4; D gene: TRBD1; clone size: -; J gene: TRBJ2-2; CDR3 DNA: TGCGCCAGCAGCCCAACAGGGGACACCGGGGAGCTGTTTTTT; CDR3 protein: CASSPTGDTGELFF
V gene: TRBV12-3/TRBV12-4; D gene: TRBD1; clone size: -; J gene: TRBJ2-7; CDR3 DNA: TGTGCCAGCAGCAGGGACAGGGTCGAGCAGTACTTC; CDR3 protein: CASSRDRVEQYF
V gene: TRBV20-1; D gene: TRBD2; clone size: many; J gene: TRBJ2-7; CDR3 DNA: TGCAGTGCTAGACTAGCGGGAAGCTACGAGCAGTACTTC; CDR3 protein: CSARLAGSYEQYF
V gene: TRBV10-2; D gene: -; clone size: -; J gene: TRBJ1-1; CDR3 DNA: TGCGCCAGCTTTGACCAAGGACGATCGGGAGTCACTGAAGCTTTCTTT; CDR3 protein: CASFDQGRSGVTEAFF
V gene: TRBV20-1; D gene: TRBD1; clone size: -; J gene: TRBJ1-6; CDR3 DNA: TGTAGTGCTCAACGGGACAGGGGATGGGATAGTTCACTCCTCCACTTT; CDR3 protein: CSAQRDRGWDSSLLHF
V gene: TRBV24-1; D gene: -; clone size: many; J gene: TRBJ2-5; CDR3 DNA: TGTGCCACCAGTGACCCAATATGGTCTAAAGAGACCCAGTACTTC; CDR3 protein: CATSDPIWSKETQYF
V gene: TRBV20-1; D gene: TRBD2; clone size: -; J gene: TRBJ2-5; CDR3 DNA: TGCAGTGCCATCGGGGGGGGGCAAGAGACCCAGTACTTC; CDR3 protein: CSAIGGGQETQYF
V gene: TRBV29-1; D gene: -; clone size: -; J gene: TRBJ1-2; CDR3 DNA: TGCAGCGTTGAGGGGGGGGAAGGTGGCTACACCTTC; CDR3 protein: CSVEGGEGGYTF
V gene: TRBV9; D gene: TRBD1; clone size: -; J gene: TRBJ2-3; CDR3 DNA: TGTGCCAGCAGCGGGGACAGCCCAAGCACAGATACGCAGTATTTT; CDR3 protein: CASSGDSPSTDTQYF
V gene: TRBV6-1; D gene: -; clone size: many; J gene: TRBJ2-4; CDR3 DNA: TGTGCCAGCAGTTCCCTAAACATTCAGTACTTC; CDR3 protein: CASSSLNIQYF
V gene: TRBV28; D gene: -; clone size: many; J gene: TRBJ1-5; CDR3 DNA: TGTGCCAGCAGTTCGGTATGGGGAAGGGGCAATCAGCCCCAGCATTTT; CDR3 protein: CASSSVWGRGNQPQHF
V gene: TRBV6-1; D gene: -; clone size: many; J gene: TRBJ2-7; CDR3 DNA: TGTGCCAGCAGTTATAGCAGACAGCCCACCTACGAGCAGTACTTC; CDR3 protein: CASSYSRQPTYEQYF
V gene: TRBV28; D gene: -; clone size: many; J gene: TRBJ2-2; CDR3 DNA: TGTGCCAGCAGTTACTGGGGGGAATCCACCGGGGAGCTGTTTTTT; CDR3 protein: CASSYWGESTGELFF
V gene: TRBV3-1; D gene: TRBD2; clone size: many; J gene: TRBJ2-3; CDR3 DNA: TGTGCCAGCAGCCCAATGGCGGGAGTGTCAGATACGCAGTATTTT; CDR3 protein: CASSPMAGVSDTQYF
V gene: TRBV20-1; D gene: -; clone size: -; J gene: TRBJ1-5; CDR3 DNA: TGCAGTGCTAGAGCGGGTACAGGGTTTCAGCCCCAGCATTTT; CDR3 protein: CSARAGTGFQPQHF